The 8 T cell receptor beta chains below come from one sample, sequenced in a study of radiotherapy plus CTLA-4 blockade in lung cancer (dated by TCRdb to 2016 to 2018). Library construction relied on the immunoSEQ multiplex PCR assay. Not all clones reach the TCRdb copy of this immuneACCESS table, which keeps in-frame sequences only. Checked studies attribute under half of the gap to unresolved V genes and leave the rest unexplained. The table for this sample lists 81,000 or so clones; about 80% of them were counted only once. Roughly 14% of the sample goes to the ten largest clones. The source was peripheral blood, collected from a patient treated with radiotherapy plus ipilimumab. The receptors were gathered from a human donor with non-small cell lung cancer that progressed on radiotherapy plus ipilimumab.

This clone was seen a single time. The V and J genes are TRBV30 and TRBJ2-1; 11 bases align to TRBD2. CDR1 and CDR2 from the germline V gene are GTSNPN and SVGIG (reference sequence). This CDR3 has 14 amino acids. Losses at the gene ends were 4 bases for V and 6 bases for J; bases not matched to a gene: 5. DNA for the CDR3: TGTGCCTGGAACCGACTAGCGGGAACCAATGAGCAGTTCTTC. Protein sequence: CAWNRLAGTNEQFF.

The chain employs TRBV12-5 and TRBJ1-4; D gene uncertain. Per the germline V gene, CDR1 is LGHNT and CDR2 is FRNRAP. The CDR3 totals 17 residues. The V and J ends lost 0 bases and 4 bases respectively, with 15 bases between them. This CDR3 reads CASGLVRTTTHNEKLFF. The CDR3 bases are TGTGCTAGTGGTTTGGTACGAACAACAACACATAATGAAAAACTGTTTTTT.

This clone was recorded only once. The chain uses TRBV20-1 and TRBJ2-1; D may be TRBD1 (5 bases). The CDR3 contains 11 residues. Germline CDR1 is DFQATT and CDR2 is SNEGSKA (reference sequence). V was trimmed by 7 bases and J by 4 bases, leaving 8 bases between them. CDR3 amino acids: CSGQSYNEQFF. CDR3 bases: TGCAGTGGACAGAGTTACAATGAGCAGTTCTTC.

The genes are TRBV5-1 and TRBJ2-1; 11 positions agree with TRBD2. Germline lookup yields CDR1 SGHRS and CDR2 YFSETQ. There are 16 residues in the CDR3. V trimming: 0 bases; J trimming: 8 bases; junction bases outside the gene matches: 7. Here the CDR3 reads CASSLETSGGQDEQFF. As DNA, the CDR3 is TGCGCCAGCAGCTTGGAAACTAGCGGGGGTCAGGATGAGCAGTTCTTC. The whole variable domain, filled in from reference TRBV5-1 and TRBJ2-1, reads KAGVTQTPRYLIKTRGQQVTLSCSPISGHRSVSWYQQTPGQGLQFLFEYFSETQRNKGNFPGRFSGRQFSNSRSEMNVSTLELGDSALYLCASSLETSGGQDEQFFGPGTRLTVL.

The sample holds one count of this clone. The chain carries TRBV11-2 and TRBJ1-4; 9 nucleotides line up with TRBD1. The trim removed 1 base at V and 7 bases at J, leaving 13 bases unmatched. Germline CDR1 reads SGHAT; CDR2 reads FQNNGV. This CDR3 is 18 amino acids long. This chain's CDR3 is CASSLVRGTGTGFEKLFF. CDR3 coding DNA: TGTGCCAGCAGCTTAGTTCGAGGGACCGGGACAGGGTTTGAAAAACTGTTTTTT.

The CDR3 region is CASRPRGTGNTEAFF. CDR3 nucleotides: TGTGCCAGCAGACCGAGGGGGACCGGGAACACTGAAGCTTTCTTT. The chain has TRBV7-8 and TRBJ1-1, with D tentatively TRBD1 (6 bases). The CDR3 loop spans 15 amino acids. V lost 6 bases, J lost 1 base, and 15 bases lay in between. Germline V lookup: CDR1 SGHVS, CDR2 FQNEAQ.

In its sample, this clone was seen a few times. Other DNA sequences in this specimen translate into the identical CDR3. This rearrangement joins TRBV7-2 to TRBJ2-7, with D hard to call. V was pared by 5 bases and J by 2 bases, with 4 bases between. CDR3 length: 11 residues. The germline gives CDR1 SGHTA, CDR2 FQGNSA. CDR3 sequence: CASSPAYEQYF. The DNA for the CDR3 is TGTGCCAGCAGCCCCGCCTACGAGCAGTACTTC.

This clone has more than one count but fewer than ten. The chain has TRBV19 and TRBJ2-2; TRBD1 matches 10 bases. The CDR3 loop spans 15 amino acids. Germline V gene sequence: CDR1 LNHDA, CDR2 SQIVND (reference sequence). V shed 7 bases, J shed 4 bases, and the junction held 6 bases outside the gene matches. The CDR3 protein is CASTRQGAVTGELFF. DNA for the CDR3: TGTGCCAGTACCCGACAGGGGGCTGTCACCGGGGAGCTGTTTTTT.